These 8 T cell receptor beta chains came from one sample sequenced in a study of blood T cells in healthy people across ages. A J-beta primer mix and a sample-barcoded 5' primer were used in a second PCR of roughly 6 to 11 cycles. MiXCR, applied by TCRdb to the 5' RACE reads, yields one record per CDR3 protein. The table has about 1 million distinct CDR3 sequences, roughly 24% seen once. A further study also used this sample, focusing on T cells of mothers and their children.

The sequenced material came from blood. These TCRs come from a girl aged 2-10 years in good health.

CDR3 in amino acids: CASSLGRQSGEQYF. The CDR3 DNA reads TGTGCCAGCAGCTTAGGTCGACAAAGCGGCGAGCAGTACTTC. This chain links TRBV7-2 with TRBJ2-7, with D perhaps matching TRBD2 (5 bases). This CDR3 has 14 residues. From germline, CDR1 is SGHTA and CDR2 FQGNSA. Trimming shortened V by 1 base and J by 6 bases, and 13 bases separated the two germline ends.

V usage is TRBV11-2 and J usage is TRBJ2-1, with 8 bases identical to TRBD2. This CDR3 spans 16 amino acids. CDR1 is SGHAT and CDR2 is FQNNGV in the germline V gene. Losses at the gene ends were 5 bases for V and 6 bases for J; bases not matched to a gene: 12. CDR3 amino acids: CASSNLRGVALNEQFF. As DNA, the CDR3 is TGTGCCAGCAGCAATTTGCGGGGGGTAGCGCTCAATGAGCAGTTCTTC.

The chain carries TRBV20-1 and TRBJ2-5, with D tentatively TRBD1 (5 bases). V was cut by 3 bases and J by 1 base, with 9 bases left in between. The CDR3 sequence is 13 residues long. Germline V CDR1 and CDR2: DFQATT, SNEGSKA (reference sequence). CDR3 region: CSASSGAQETQYF. DNA for the CDR3: TGCAGTGCTAGTTCTGGGGCCCAAGAGACCCAGTACTTC.

This clonotype showed up just a few times. This chain links TRBV14 with TRBJ1-1; tentatively, D is TRBD1 (5 bases). V was pared by 2 bases and J by 7 bases, with 11 bases between. CDR3 length: 13 residues. Germline lookup yields CDR1 SGHDN and CDR2 FVKESK. The CDR3 reads CASSQYRTGEAFF. The CDR3 DNA is TGTGCCAGCAGCCAATACAGGACCGGTGAAGCTTTCTTT. The variable domain in full, completed from reference TRBV14 and TRBJ1-1, reads EAGVTQFPSHSVIEKGQTVTLRCDPISGHDNLYWYRRVMGKEIKFLLHFVKESKQDESGMPNNRFLAERTGGTYSTLKVQPAELEDSGVYFCASSQYRTGEAFFGQGTRLTVV.

This chain connects TRBV7-9 to TRBJ2-7; D perhaps matches TRBD2 (6 bases). The CDR3 sequence is 15 residues long. Trimming removed 1 base from V and 7 bases from J, with 17 bases in between. CDR1 is SEHNR and CDR2 is FQNEAQ in the germline V gene (reference sequence). CDR3 coding DNA: TGTGCCAGCAGCTTAGGGAGGGCGGCTAGCGTTGAGCAGTACTTC. Residues: CASSLGRAASVEQYF.

This clonotype was recorded a few times. V usage is TRBV4-1 and J usage is TRBJ2-5, with TRBD1 identical over 9 bases. CDR3 size: 15 residues. Germline CDR1 is MGHRA and CDR2 is YSYEKL. V lost 4 bases to trimming and J lost 7 bases; unmatched junction nucleotides: 10. The CDR3 DNA reads as TGCGCCAGCAGCCGAGACGGACAGGGGCTGGGGACCCAGTACTTC. Its protein is CASSRDGQGLGTQYF.

This clonotype was observed a handful of times. This CDR3 is missing its conserved last phenylalanine or tryptophan, likely due to a read error. Because the CDR3's place on the DNA is in doubt, the DNA is left out and the CDR3 is given as listed by TCRdb. The rearrangement links TRBV9 to TRBJ2-4. The CDR3 has 9 residues if both end residues are counted. Per the germline V gene, CDR1 is SGDLS and CDR2 is YYNGEE. The CDR3 loop is CASSAILFP.

The CDR3 region has the DNA TGTGCCAGCAGAGGCGCCGACTCCTATAATTCACCCCTCCACTTT. This translates into CASRGADSYNSPLHF. The V call is TRBV6-5, the J call TRBJ1-6, with unresolved D. V was pared by 6 bases and J by 0 bases, with 9 bases between. CDR3 size: 15 residues. Per germline, CDR1 MNHEY and CDR2 SVGAGI.